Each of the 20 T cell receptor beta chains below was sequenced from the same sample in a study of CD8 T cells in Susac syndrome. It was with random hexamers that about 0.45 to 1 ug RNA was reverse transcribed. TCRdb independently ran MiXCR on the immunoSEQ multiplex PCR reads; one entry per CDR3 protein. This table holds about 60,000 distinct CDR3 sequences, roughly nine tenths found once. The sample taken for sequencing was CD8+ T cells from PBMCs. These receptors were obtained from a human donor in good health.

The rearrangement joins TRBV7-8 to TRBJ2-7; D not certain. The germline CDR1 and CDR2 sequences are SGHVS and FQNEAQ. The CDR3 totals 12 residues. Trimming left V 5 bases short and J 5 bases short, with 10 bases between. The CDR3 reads CASSPPGHEQYF. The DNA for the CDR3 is TGTGCCAGCAGCCCACCGGGCCACGAGCAGTACTTC.

CDR3: CASSQVGQTMNTEAFF. In nucleotides, the CDR3 is TGCGCCAGCAGCCAAGTAGGACAGACGATGAACACTGAAGCTTTCTTT. The chain carries TRBV4-1 and TRBJ1-1, with D possibly matching TRBD1 (6 bases). Germline V lookup: CDR1 MGHRA, CDR2 YSYEKL. The V end lost 1 base, the J end lost 0 bases, and 12 bases lay between the germline ends. The CDR3 contains 16 residues.

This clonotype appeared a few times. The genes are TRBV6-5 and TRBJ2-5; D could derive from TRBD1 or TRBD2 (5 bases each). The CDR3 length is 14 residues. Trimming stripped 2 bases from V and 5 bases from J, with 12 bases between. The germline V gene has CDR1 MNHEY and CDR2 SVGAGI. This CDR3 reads CASSYGGSRETQYF. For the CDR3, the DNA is TGTGCCAGCAGTTACGGGGGATCTCGGGAGACCCAGTACTTC.

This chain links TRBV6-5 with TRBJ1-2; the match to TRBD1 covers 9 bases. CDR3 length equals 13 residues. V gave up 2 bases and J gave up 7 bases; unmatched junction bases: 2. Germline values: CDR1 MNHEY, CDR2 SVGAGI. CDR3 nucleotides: TGTGCCAGCAGTTACACGACAGGGGGTGGCTACACCTTC. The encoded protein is CASSYTTGGGYTF.

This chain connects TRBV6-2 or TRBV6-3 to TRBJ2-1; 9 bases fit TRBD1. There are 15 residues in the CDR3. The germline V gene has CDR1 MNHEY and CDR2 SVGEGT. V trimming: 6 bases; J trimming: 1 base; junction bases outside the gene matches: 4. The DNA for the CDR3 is TGTGCCAGCAGAGGTGGGACAGGGTCCTACAATGAGCAGTTCTTC. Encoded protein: CASRGGTGSYNEQFF.

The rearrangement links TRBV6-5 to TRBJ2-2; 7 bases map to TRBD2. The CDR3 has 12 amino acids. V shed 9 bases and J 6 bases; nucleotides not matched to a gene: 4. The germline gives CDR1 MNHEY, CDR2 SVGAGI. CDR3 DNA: TGTGCCAGTAGCGGGTCCTCCGGGGAGCTGTTTTTT. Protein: CASSGSSGELFF.

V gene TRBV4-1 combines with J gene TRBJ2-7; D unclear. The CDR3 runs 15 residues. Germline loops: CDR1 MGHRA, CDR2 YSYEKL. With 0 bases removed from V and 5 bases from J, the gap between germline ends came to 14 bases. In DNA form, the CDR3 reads TGCGCCAGCAGCCAAGAACCCGCCGACGCCGACGAGCAGTACTTC. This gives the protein CASSQEPADADEQYF.

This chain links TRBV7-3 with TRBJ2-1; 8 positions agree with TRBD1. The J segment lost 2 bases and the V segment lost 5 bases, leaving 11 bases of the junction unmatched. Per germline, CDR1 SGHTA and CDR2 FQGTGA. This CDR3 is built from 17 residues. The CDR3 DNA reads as TGTGCCAGCAGCCGGACAGGGATGAAGACTCCCTACAATGAGCAGTTCTTC. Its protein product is CASSRTGMKTPYNEQFF.

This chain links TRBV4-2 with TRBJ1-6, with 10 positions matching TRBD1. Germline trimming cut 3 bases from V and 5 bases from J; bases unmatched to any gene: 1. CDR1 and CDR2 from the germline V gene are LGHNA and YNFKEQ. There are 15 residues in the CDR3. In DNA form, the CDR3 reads TGTGCCAGCAGCCATGGACAGGGGGATAATTCACCCCTCCACTTT. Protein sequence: CASSHGQGDNSPLHF.

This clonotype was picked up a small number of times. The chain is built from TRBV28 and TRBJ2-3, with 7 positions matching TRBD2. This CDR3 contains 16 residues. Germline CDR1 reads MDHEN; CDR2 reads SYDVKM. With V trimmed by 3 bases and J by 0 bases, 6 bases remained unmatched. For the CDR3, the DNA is TGTGCCAGCAGTTTCCGGGGGGATTCTAGCACAGATACGCAGTATTTT. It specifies CASSFRGDSSTDTQYF.

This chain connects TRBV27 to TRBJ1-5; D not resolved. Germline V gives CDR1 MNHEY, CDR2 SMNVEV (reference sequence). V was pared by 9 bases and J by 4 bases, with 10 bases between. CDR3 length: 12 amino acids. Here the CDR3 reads CASGPMNQPQHF. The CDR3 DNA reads TGTGCCAGTGGACCGATGAATCAGCCCCAGCATTTT.

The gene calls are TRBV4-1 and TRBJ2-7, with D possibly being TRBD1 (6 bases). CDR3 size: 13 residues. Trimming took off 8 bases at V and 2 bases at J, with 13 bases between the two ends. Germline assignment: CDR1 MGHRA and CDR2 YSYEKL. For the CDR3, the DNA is TGCGCCAGCGGGTATGGGGACACCTACGAGCAGTACTTC. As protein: CASGYGDTYEQYF.

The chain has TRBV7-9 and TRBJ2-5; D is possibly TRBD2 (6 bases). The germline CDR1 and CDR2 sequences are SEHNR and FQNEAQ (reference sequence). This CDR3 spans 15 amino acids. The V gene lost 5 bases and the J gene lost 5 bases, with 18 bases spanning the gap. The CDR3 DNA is TGTGCCAGCAGCCCAGCGGCGGGGATCGCGGAGACCCAGTACTTC. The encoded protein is CASSPAAGIAETQYF.

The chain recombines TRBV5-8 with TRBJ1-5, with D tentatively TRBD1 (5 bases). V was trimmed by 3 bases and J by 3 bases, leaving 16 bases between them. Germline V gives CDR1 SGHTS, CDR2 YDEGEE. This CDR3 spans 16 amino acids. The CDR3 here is CASSWGEGSLNQPQHF. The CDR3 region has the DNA TGTGCCAGCAGCTGGGGAGAGGGGAGTCTCAATCAGCCCCAGCATTTT.

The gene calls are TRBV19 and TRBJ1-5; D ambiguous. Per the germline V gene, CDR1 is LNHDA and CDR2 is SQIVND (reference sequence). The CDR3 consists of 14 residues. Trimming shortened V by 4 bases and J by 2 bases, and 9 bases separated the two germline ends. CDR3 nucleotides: TGTGCCAGTAGTAGCCGAGCGGGCAATCAGCCCCAGCATTTT. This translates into CASSSRAGNQPQHF. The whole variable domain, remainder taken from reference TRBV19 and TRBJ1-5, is DGGITQSPKYLFRKEGQNVTLSCEQNLNHDAMYWYRQDPGQGLRLIYYSQIVNDFQKGDIAEGYSVSREKKESFPLTVTSAQKNPTAFYLCASSSRAGNQPQHFGDGTRLSIL.

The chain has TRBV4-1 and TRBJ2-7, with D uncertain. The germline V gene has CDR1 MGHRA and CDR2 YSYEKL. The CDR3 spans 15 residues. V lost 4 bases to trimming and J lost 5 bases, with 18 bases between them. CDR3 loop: CASSLRSRASDEQYF. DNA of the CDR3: TGCGCCAGCAGCCTTCGTTCCCGGGCGAGCGACGAGCAGTACTTC.

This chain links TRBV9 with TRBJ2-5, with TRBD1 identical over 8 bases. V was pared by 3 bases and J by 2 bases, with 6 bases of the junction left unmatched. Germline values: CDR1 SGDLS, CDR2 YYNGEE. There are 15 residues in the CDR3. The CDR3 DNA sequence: TGTGCCAGCAGCGGGGGGGACAGGTTGCAAGAGACCCAGTACTTC. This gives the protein CASSGGDRLQETQYF.

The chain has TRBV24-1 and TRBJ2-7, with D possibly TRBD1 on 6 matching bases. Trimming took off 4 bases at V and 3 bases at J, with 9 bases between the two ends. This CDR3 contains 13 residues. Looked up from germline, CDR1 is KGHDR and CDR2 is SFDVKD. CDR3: CATSDLDSYEQYF. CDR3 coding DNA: TGTGCCACCAGTGACCTGGACAGCTACGAGCAGTACTTC.

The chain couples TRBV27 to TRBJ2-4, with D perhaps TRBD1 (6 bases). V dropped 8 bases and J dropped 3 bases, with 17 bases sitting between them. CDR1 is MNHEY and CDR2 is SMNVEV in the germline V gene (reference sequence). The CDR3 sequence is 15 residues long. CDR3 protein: CASASWDKGKNIQYF. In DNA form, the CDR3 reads TGTGCCAGCGCCTCTTGGGACAAAGGCAAAAACATTCAGTACTTC.

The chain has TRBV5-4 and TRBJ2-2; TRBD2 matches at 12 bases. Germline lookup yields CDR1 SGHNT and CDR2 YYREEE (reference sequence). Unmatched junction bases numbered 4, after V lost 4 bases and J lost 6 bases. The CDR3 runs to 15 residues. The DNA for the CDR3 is TGTGCCAGCAGCACATCTAGCGGGGGGGCCGGGGAGCTGTTTTTT. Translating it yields CASSTSSGGAGELFF.